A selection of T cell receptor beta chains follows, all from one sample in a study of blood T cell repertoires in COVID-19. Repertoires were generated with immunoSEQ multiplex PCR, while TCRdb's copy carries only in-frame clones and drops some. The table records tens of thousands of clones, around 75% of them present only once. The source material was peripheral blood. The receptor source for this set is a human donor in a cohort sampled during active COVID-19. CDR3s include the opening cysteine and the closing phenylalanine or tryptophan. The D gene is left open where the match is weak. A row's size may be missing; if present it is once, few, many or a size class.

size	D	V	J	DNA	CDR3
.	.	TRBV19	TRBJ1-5	TGTGCCAGTAGTGCACAGGGTGCGAGCAATCAGCCCCAGCATTTT	CASSAQGASNQPQHF
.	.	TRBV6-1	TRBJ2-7	TGTGCCAGCAGTGACGGGGTGTGGGGTGCCGAGCAGTACTTC	CASSDGVWGAEQYF
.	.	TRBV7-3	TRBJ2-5	TGTGCCAGCAGCTTACGGGGGAGGGAGACCCAGTACTTC	CASSLRGRETQYF
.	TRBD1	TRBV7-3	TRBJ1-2	TGTGCCAGCAGCTATTACCGGGACAGAAATGGCTACACCTTC	CASSYYRDRNGYTF
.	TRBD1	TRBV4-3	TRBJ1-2	TGCGCCAGCAGCCCTGTTACCGGGACAGGGGTTAACTATGGCTACACCTTC	CASSPVTGTGVNYGYTF
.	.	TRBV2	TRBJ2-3	TGTGCCAGCAGTGAGACAACGGGGGGCACCGGGGAAGATACGCAGTATTTT	CASSETTGGTGEDTQYF
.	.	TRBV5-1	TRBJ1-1	TGCGCCAGCAGCATGGATCCAGTCAATACTGAAGCTTTCTTT	CASSMDPVNTEAFF
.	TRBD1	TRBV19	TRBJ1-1	TGTGCCAGTAGTAAGGGACAGGGGGCCTTGGGTGAAGCTTTCTTT	CASSKGQGALGEAFF
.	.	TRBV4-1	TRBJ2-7	TGCGCCAGCAGCCCGTCGTGGAGCGGAGGACCCTACGAGCAGTACTTC	CASSPSWSGGPYEQYF
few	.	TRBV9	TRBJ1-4	TGTGCCAGCAGCGTAGGAATCCGGGGACTTAATGAAAAACTGTTTTTT	CASSVGIRGLNEKLFF
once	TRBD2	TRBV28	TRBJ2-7	TGTGCCAGCAGCCCCTTGGGGGGGACGGAGGTCCACGAGCAGTACTTC	CASSPLGGTEVHEQYF
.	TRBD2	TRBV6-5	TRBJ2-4	TGTGCCAGTTTCGGGAGGATTGAACGCAAAAACATTCAGTACTTC	CASFGRIERKNIQYF
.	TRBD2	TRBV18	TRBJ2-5	TGTGCCAGCTCACCACCAGCGGGGGGGCATGAGACCCAGTACTTC	CASSPPAGGHETQYF
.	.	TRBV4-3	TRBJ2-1	TGCGCCAGCAGCCAACAACAGAACTCCTACAATGAGCAGTTCTTC	CASSQQQNSYNEQFF
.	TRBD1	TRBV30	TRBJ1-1	TGTGCCTGGAGGACCGGGACAGGGGGCTTTGCTTTCTTT	CAWRTGTGGFAFF
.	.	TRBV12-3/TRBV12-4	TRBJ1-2	TGTGCCAGCAGCATAGGGGGAGGGTATGGCTACACCTTC	CASSIGGGYGYTF
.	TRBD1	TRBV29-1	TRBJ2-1	TGCAGCGTACCTCCCGCAGGGGGCCGATCTGAGCAGTTCTTC	CSVPPAGGRSEQFF
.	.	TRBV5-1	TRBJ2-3	TGCGCCAGCAGCTTGGTAGGGGGTACGCAGTATTTT	CASSLVGGTQYF
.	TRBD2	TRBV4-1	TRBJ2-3	TGCGCCAGCAGCCGAGGCGGCGGGACTAGCGAGGCAGATACGCAGTATTTT	CASSRGGGTSEADTQYF
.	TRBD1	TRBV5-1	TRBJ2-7	TGCGCCAGCAGCTTTGGGGACAGGGCCCACGAGCAGTACTTC	CASSFGDRAHEQYF
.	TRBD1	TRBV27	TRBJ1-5	TGTGCCAGCAGTCTACAGGGGGCAGATCAGCCCCAGCATTTT	CASSLQGADQPQHF
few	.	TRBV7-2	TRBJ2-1	TGTGCCAGCAGGCGGACTATAAACAATGAGCAGTTCTTC	CASRRTINNEQFF
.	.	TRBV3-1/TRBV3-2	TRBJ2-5	TGTGCCAGCAGCCAAGATGGCGGAAACCAAGAGACCCAGTACTTC	CASSQDGGNQETQYF
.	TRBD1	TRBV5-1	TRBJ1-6	TGCGCCAGCAGCGTCGGGACAGGGGTGGGAAATTATTCACCCCTCCACTTT	CASSVGTGVGNYSPLHF
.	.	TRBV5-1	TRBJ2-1	TGCGCCAGCACTTTTACAGGTGAGCAGTTCTTC	CASTFTGEQFF
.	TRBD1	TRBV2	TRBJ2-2	TGTGCCCGCGAGGGACAGGTGAACACCGGGGAGCTGTTTTTT	CAREGQVNTGELFF
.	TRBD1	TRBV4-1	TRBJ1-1	TGCGCCAGCAGCCAAGCAGCGGGGGACAGGGGAGACACTGAAGCTTTCTTT	CASSQAAGDRGDTEAFF
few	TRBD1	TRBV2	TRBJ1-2	TGTGCCAGCACCCGAAGGGGACAGGACTATGGCTACACCTTC	CASTRRGQDYGYTF
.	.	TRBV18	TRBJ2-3	TGTGCCAGCTCACCTGTCGGGGGGCCCACAGATACGCAGTATTTT	CASSPVGGPTDTQYF
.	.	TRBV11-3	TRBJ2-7	TGTGCCAGCAGCCGCCGGGACACCTACGAGCAGTACTTC	CASSRRDTYEQYF
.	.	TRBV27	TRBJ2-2	TGTGCCAGCAGTCCCCCCCGGCGGGGGCGGGTCACCGGGGAGCTGTTTTTT	CASSPPRRGRVTGELFF
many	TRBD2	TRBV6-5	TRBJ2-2	TGTGCCAGCACCGACGAGCGGGAGTGGACCGGGGAGCTGTTTTTT	CASTDEREWTGELFF
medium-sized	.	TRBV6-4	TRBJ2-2	TGTGCCAGCAGTGACTCCGGCGGTACGAACACCGGGGAGCTGTTTTTT	CASSDSGGTNTGELFF
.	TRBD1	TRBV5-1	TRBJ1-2	TGCGCCAGCAGCTTGGAGGCGATACAGGGGGCCACCTTC	CASSLEAIQGATF
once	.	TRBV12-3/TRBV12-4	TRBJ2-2	TGTGCCAGCACTCCCCGGGGAACCGGGGAGCTGTTTTTT	CASTPRGTGELFF
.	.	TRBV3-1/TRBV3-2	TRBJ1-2	TGTGCCAGCAGCCAAGTGTCAGCCGGGGGGATCTATGGCTACACCTTC	CASSQVSAGGIYGYTF
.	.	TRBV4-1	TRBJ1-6	TGCGCCAGCAGCCAAGATCCCGGTTACTCACCCCTCCACTTT	CASSQDPGYSPLHF
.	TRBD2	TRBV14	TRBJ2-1	TGTGCCAGCAGCCAAGATCTGGGACTAGCGGGAGGGGGCCATAGGTTCTTC	CASSQDLGLAGGGHRFF
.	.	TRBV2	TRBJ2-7	TGTGCCAGCAGTGAGGTCAGGGGTTGGAAAGAGCAGTACTTC	CASSEVRGWKEQYF
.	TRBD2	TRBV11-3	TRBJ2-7	TGTGCCAGCAGCTTAGCTAGCGGGAGCTCCTACGAGCAGTACTTC	CASSLASGSSYEQYF
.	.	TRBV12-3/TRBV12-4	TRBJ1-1	TGTGCCAGCAGTTTAACAAACACTGAAGCTTTCTTT	CASSLTNTEAFF
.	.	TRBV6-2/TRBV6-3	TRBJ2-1	TGTGCCAGCAGCCTTCTAGAGGTTTCGGAGCAGTTCTTC	CASSLLEVSEQFF
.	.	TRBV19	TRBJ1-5	TGTGCCAGTAGTATAGATCCGGGACATAGCAATCAGCCCCAGCATTTT	CASSIDPGHSNQPQHF
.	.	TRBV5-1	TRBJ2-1	TGCGCCAGCAGCAGAATCGGCAATGAGCAGTTCTTC	CASSRIGNEQFF